A selection of T cell receptor beta chains follows, all from one sample in a study of Graves' ophthalmopathy and Graves' hyperthyroidism. TCRdb called the multiplex PCR reads again in MiXCR, with one record for every CDR3 protein. The profile shows around 1.1 million distinct CDR3 sequences, about 38% of them singletons. The sample taken for sequencing was peripheral blood or thyroid tissue (not recorded which). The source is an adult man with Graves' hyperthyroidism. Each CDR3 is given with its conserved first and last residue. D genes are given only for firm matches. Size is omitted from some rows. Given values are once, few, many or a class for expanded clones.

J: TRBJ1-1; length: 13; size: .; V: TRBV29-1; D: .; CDR3: CSASGGPNTEAFF; DNA: TGCAGCGCCTCTGGGGGGCCGAACACTGAAGCTTTCTTT
J: TRBJ1-1; length: 13; size: .; V: TRBV7-9; D: .; CDR3: CASQQTGNTEAFF; DNA: TGTGCCAGCCAGCAAACAGGGAACACTGAAGCTTTCTTT
J: TRBJ1-5; length: 15; size: .; V: TRBV19; D: TRBD1; CDR3: CASSTGTGGFKPQHF; DNA: TGTGCCAGTAGCACCGGGACAGGGGGCTTCAAGCCCCAGCATTTT
J: TRBJ1-4; length: 16; size: many; V: TRBV5-1; D: TRBD1; CDR3: CASSLDPGQWDEKLFF; DNA: TGCGCCAGCAGCTTGGACCCGGGACAGTGGGATGAAAAACTGTTTTTT
J: TRBJ2-5; length: 13; size: .; V: TRBV20-1; D: TRBD2; CDR3: CSARPLAILSQYF; DNA: TGCAGTGCTAGACCACTAGCGATTCTAAGCCAGTACTTC
J: TRBJ1-1; length: 14; size: once; V: TRBV5-1; D: .; CDR3: CASSVPRLGTEAFF; DNA: TGCGCCAGCAGCGTCCCAAGACTTGGCACTGAAGCTTTCTTT
J: TRBJ2-2; length: 12; size: many; V: TRBV5-1; D: .; CDR3: CASTPLAGELFF; DNA: TGCGCCAGCACCCCTTTGGCCGGGGAGCTGTTTTTT
J: TRBJ1-5; length: 15; size: .; V: TRBV2; D: .; CDR3: CASSGKSGRNQPQHF; DNA: TGTGCCAGCAGTGGGAAGTCAGGGCGCAATCAGCCCCAGCATTTT
J: TRBJ1-2; length: 13; size: many; V: TRBV15; D: .; CDR3: CATSRGAGDGYTF; DNA: TGTGCCACCAGCAGAGGGGCAGGGGATGGCTACACCTTC
J: TRBJ1-2; length: 14; size: many; V: TRBV13; D: .; CDR3: CASSLPPGIAGYTF; DNA: TGTGCCAGCAGCTTACCCCCAGGGATTGCTGGCTACACCTTC
J: TRBJ1-1; length: 14; size: many; V: TRBV11-2; D: .; CDR3: CASSLGARNTEAFF; DNA: TGTGCCAGCAGCTTGGGGGCGCGGAACACTGAAGCTTTCTTT
J: TRBJ2-6; length: 14; size: many; V: TRBV9; D: .; CDR3: CASSSHTGANVLTF; DNA: TGTGCCAGCAGCTCACACACTGGGGCCAACGTCCTGACTTTC
J: TRBJ2-7; length: 12; size: many; V: TRBV7-9; D: .; CDR3: CASLDSTYEQYF; DNA: TGTGCCAGCCTTGACAGTACCTACGAGCAGTACTTC
J: TRBJ2-7; length: 15; size: few; V: TRBV5-1; D: TRBD1; CDR3: CASSSGQEGGYEQYF; DNA: TGCGCCAGCAGCTCGGGACAGGAAGGGGGCTACGAGCAGTACTTC
J: TRBJ1-2; length: 17; size: .; V: TRBV9; D: .; CDR3: CASSVEGGRVLGYGYTF; DNA: TGTGCCAGCAGCGTAGAAGGAGGTCGAGTGTTAGGATATGGCTACACCTTC
J: TRBJ1-2; length: 17; size: many; V: TRBV4-3; D: .; CDR3: CASSQDGGPNPNYGYTF; DNA: TGCGCCAGCAGCCAAGATGGGGGACCGAACCCAAACTATGGCTACACCTTC
J: TRBJ2-7; length: 17; size: many; V: TRBV15; D: .; CDR3: CATSSPYSGLSSYEQYF; DNA: TGTGCCACCAGCAGTCCCTACTCAGGGTTGAGCTCCTACGAGCAGTACTTC
J: TRBJ2-2; length: 16; size: .; V: TRBV25-1; D: TRBD2; CDR3: CASSTSGTRNTGELFF; DNA: TGTGCCAGCAGCACATCCGGGACTAGAAACACCGGGGAGCTGTTTTTT
J: TRBJ2-5; length: 15; size: many; V: TRBV4-3; D: .; CDR3: CASSQGGAEQETQYF; DNA: TGCGCCAGCAGCCAGGGGGGGGCGGAGCAAGAGACCCAGTACTTC
J: TRBJ1-3; length: 15; size: few; V: TRBV10-3; D: .; CDR3: CAISDRDLSGNTIYF; DNA: TGTGCCATCAGCGACCGGGACCTCTCTGGAAACACCATATATTTT
J: TRBJ1-5; length: 14; size: .; V: TRBV19; D: .; CDR3: CASSNKRGNQPQHF; DNA: TGTGCCAGTAGCAACAAAAGGGGCAATCAGCCCCAGCATTTT
J: TRBJ1-6; length: 16; size: .; V: TRBV10-3; D: .; CDR3: CASRETARRYNSPLHF; DNA: TGTGCCAGCAGAGAGACAGCGCGGAGATATAATTCACCCCTCCACTTT
J: TRBJ2-7; length: 16; size: many; V: TRBV5-1; D: TRBD2; CDR3: CASSLAGTGGPYEQYF; DNA: TGCGCCAGCAGCTTGGCCGGGACGGGAGGGCCTTACGAGCAGTACTTC
J: TRBJ1-5; length: 13; size: .; V: TRBV12-3/TRBV12-4; D: .; CDR3: CASSFGGRETQHF; DNA: TGTGCCAGCAGTTTTGGCGGGAGAGAGACCCAGCATTTT
J: TRBJ2-7; length: 15; size: .; V: TRBV7-2; D: .; CDR3: CASSFVVTGSAEQYF; DNA: TGTGCCAGCAGCTTCGTAGTCACAGGGAGCGCCGAGCAGTACTTC
J: TRBJ1-6; length: 15; size: many; V: TRBV4-3; D: .; CDR3: CASSRGDGADSPLHF; DNA: TGCGCCAGCAGCCGCGGTGACGGGGCGGATTCACCCCTCCACTTT
J: TRBJ2-2; length: 16; size: many; V: TRBV19; D: TRBD1; CDR3: CASRGWGQANTGELFF; DNA: TGTGCCAGTAGAGGGTGGGGACAGGCGAACACCGGGGAGCTGTTTTTT
J: TRBJ2-7; length: 15; size: .; V: TRBV15; D: .; CDR3: CATSSPRDGTYEQYF; DNA: TGTGCCACCAGCAGCCCCCGAGACGGCACCTACGAGCAGTACTTC
J: TRBJ1-6; length: 16; size: many; V: TRBV7-9; D: .; CDR3: CASQGLEVQESQALHF; DNA: TGTGCCAGCCAAGGGTTGGAGGTACAGGAGTCCCAGGCCCTCCACTTT
J: TRBJ2-7; length: 17; size: .; V: TRBV10-2; D: TRBD2; CDR3: CASSAGLAGGQPYEQYF; DNA: TGCGCCAGCAGTGCCGGACTAGCGGGAGGGCAACCCTACGAGCAGTACTTC
J: TRBJ2-7; length: 16; size: .; V: TRBV5-1; D: TRBD2; CDR3: CASSLAPGGVAYEQYF; DNA: TGCGCCAGCAGCTTGGCCCCGGGAGGGGTCGCCTACGAGCAGTACTTC
J: TRBJ2-7; length: 15; size: few; V: TRBV5-8; D: TRBD1; CDR3: CASSYRDSPAYEQYF; DNA: TGTGCCAGCAGCTACCGGGACAGTCCCGCCTACGAGCAGTACTTC
J: TRBJ2-5; length: 16; size: many; V: TRBV9; D: .; CDR3: CASSVALGLRQETQYF; DNA: TGTGCCAGCAGCGTAGCACTAGGACTGAGACAAGAGACCCAGTACTTC
J: TRBJ2-7; length: 15; size: few; V: TRBV7-8; D: .; CDR3: CASSLEARGLLEQYF; DNA: TGTGCCAGCAGCTTAGAGGCGCGGGGCCTTTTGGAGCAGTACTTC
J: TRBJ2-7; length: 15; size: many; V: TRBV10-3; D: TRBD1; CDR3: CAISEGGGHDYEQYF; DNA: TGTGCCATCAGTGAAGGGGGCGGACACGACTACGAGCAGTACTTC
J: TRBJ1-1; length: 14; size: many; V: TRBV4-1; D: .; CDR3: CASSARGGPSPAFF; DNA: TGCGCCAGCAGCGCCCGGGGGGGACCTAGTCCTGCTTTCTTT
J: TRBJ1-2; length: 15; size: .; V: TRBV5-1; D: TRBD1; CDR3: CASSEGTVDLYGYTF; DNA: TGCGCCAGCAGCGAAGGGACAGTGGACCTTTATGGCTACACCTTC
J: TRBJ2-2; length: 15; size: .; V: TRBV6-1; D: .; CDR3: CASRRGRIDTGELFF; DNA: TGTGCCAGCAGACGGGGGCGCATTGACACCGGGGAGCTGTTTTTT
J: TRBJ1-1; length: 16; size: .; V: TRBV28; D: .; CDR3: CALVRGFLRWNTEAFF; DNA: TGTGCCCTCGTCCGGGGGTTTCTTCGCTGGAACACTGAAGCTTTCTTT
J: TRBJ2-5; length: 16; size: many; V: TRBV7-9; D: .; CDR3: CASSLLRVAGKETQYF; DNA: TGTGCCAGCAGCTTACTTAGAGTGGCGGGCAAAGAGACCCAGTACTTC
J: TRBJ1-3; length: 16; size: many; V: TRBV7-9; D: .; CDR3: CASSLDGGGSGNTIYF; DNA: TGTGCCAGCAGCTTAGATGGCGGCGGATCTGGAAACACCATATATTTT
J: TRBJ2-7; length: 16; size: .; V: TRBV20-1; D: TRBD2; CDR3: CSAVGLAGPSSYEQYF; DNA: TGCAGTGCTGTAGGCCTAGCGGGACCGAGCTCCTACGAGCAGTACTTC
J: TRBJ2-7; length: 16; size: once; V: TRBV4-1; D: TRBD2; CDR3: CASSQFSSGNSYEQYF; DNA: TGCGCCAGCAGCCAGTTCTCTAGCGGGAACTCCTACGAGCAGTACTTC
J: TRBJ2-5; length: 14; size: .; V: TRBV5-4; D: TRBD2; CDR3: CASSWASGKEAQYF; DNA: TGTGCCAGCAGCTGGGCTAGCGGAAAAGAGGCCCAGTACTTC
J: TRBJ2-3; length: 17; size: many; V: TRBV10-2; D: TRBD1; CDR3: CASSRYRGRVSTDTQYF; DNA: TGCGCCAGCAGTCGTTACAGGGGAAGAGTTAGCACAGATACGCAGTATTTT
J: TRBJ1-1; length: 15; size: many; V: TRBV7-9; D: TRBD1; CDR3: CASSLVSGGALEAFF; DNA: TGTGCCAGCAGCTTAGTATCAGGGGGAGCCCTTGAAGCTTTCTTT
J: TRBJ1-2; length: 9; size: .; V: TRBV6-5; D: .; CDR3: CAITGGSTF; DNA: TGTGCCATCACCGGGGGCTCCACCTTC
J: TRBJ2-2; length: 13; size: .; V: TRBV7-8; D: .; CDR3: CASSRDPYGELFF; DNA: TGTGCCAGCAGCCGGGACCCTTACGGGGAGCTGTTTTTT
J: TRBJ2-7; length: 14; size: many; V: TRBV14; D: .; CDR3: CASSQDWYSYEQYF; DNA: TGTGCCAGCAGCCAAGATTGGTACTCCTACGAGCAGTACTTC
J: TRBJ2-7; length: 13; size: .; V: TRBV2; D: .; CDR3: CASSLFGFDEQYF; DNA: TGTGCCAGCAGTTTATTTGGGTTCGACGAGCAGTACTTC
J: TRBJ1-2; length: 13; size: .; V: TRBV11-2; D: TRBD1; CDR3: CAWSVEGANGYTF; DNA: TGTGCCTGGAGTGTCGAGGGGGCCAATGGCTACACCTTC
J: TRBJ1-1; length: 17; size: few; V: TRBV5-4; D: .; CDR3: CASSSQRGGGSNTEAFF; DNA: TGTGCCAGCAGCTCACAAAGAGGTGGGGGCTCGAACACTGAAGCTTTCTTT